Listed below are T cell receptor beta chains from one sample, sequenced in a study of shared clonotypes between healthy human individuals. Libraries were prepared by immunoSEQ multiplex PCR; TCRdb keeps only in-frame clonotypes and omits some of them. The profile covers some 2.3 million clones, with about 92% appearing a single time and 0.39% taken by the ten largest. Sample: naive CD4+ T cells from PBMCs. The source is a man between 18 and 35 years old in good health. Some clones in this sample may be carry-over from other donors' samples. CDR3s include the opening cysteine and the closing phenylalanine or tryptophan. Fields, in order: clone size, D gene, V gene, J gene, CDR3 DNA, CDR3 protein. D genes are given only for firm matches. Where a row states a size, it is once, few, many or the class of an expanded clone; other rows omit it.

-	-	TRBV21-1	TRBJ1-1	-	CASSTVAGGNTEAFF
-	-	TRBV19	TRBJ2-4	TGTGCCAGTAGTATCGGGGGCGCAGGGGGCAAAAACATTCAGTACTTC	CASSIGGAGGKNIQYF
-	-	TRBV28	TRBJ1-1	TGTGCCAGCAGCTCAGAAACAGGGTTAAACACTGAAGCTTTCTTT	CASSSETGLNTEAFF
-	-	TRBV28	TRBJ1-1	TGTGCCAGCAGGTGGGGGGTCGGGGCTTTCTTT	CASRWGVGAFF
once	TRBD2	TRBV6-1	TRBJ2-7	TGTGCCAGCAGTGAAGTGGCGGGAGCGGGCTACGAGCAGTACTTC	CASSEVAGAGYEQYF
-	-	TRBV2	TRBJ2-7	TGTGCCAGCAGGGCCACAGGTCCAGAGCAGTACTTC	CASRATGPEQYF
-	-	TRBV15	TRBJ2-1	TGTGCCACCAGTCGCTTCGGAGCGTATAATGAGCAGTTCTTC	CATSRFGAYNEQFF
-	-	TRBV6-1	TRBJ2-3	TGTGCCAGCAGTGTCCTCCTTGGACAGACCACAGATACGCAGTATTTT	CASSVLLGQTTDTQYF
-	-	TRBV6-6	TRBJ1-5	TGTGCCAGCAAGTCCTTATGGTCCCAGCATTTT	CASKSLWSQHF
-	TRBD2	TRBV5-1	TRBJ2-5	TGCGCCAGCAGCTTGGCTAGCGGGACAACCCCGTTGAGGGAGACCCAGTACTTC	CASSLASGTTPLRETQYF
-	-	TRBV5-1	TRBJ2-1	TGCGCCAGCAGCCCCACGGTGGCAGCCTACAATGAGCAGTTCTTC	CASSPTVAAYNEQFF
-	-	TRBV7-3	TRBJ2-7	TGTGCCAGCAGCTTAACTTCGGGCGCCTACGAGCAGTACTTC	CASSLTSGAYEQYF
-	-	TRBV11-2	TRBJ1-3	TGTGCCAGCAGCTTCGGGATTCCAACTGGAAACACCATATATTTT	CASSFGIPTGNTIYF
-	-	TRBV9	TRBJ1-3	TGTGCCAGCAGCGTAGGCTGGGGGAGGAGTGACACCATATATTTT	CASSVGWGRSDTIYF
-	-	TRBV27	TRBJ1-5	TGTGCCAGCAGTTTATTTTCGGACAGCCTACTCGGGACCCAGCATTTT	CASSLFSDSLLGTQHF
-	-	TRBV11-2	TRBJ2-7	TGTGCCAGCAGCTTAGTCGGTGGTTCGACCTACGAGCAGTACTTC	CASSLVGGSTYEQYF
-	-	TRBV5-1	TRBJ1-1	TGCGCCAGCAGCTTTCTTGGGGCCACTGAAGCTTTCTTT	CASSFLGATEAFF
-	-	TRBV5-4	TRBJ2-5	TGTGCCAGCAGCTGGACCGGGATCGGGACCCAGTACTTC	CASSWTGIGTQYF
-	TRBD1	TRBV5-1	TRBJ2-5	TGCGCCGGACTCTCCGGGACAGAACAAGAGACCCAGTACTTC	CAGLSGTEQETQYF
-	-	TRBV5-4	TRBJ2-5	TGTGCCAGCAGCTTGAAGGGCGAGGAGACCCAGTACTTC	CASSLKGEETQYF